The rows below give T cell receptor beta chains drawn from one sample of a study of cytomegalovirus exposure and HLA in healthy donors. Here immunoSEQ multiplex PCR was the method, and the copy in TCRdb shows in-frame clones only, minus some. Recorded for this sample: 170,000 or so clones. Specimen: PBMCs. Receptors were obtained from a man in his thirties or forties in good health and CMV-seronegative. Each CDR3 is given with its conserved first and last residue. The D gene is left open where the match is weak.

>TRBV30|TRBJ2-7|TRBD2
TGTGCCTGGAGTGAACTCCTAGCGGGAGGACCCTACGAGCAGTACTTC
CAWSELLAGGPYEQYF
>TRBV18|TRBJ2-6|TRBD1
TGTGCCAGCTCAGCCTGGACAGGCACATCTGGGGCCAACGTCCTGACTTTC
CASSAWTGTSGANVLTF
>TRBV10-3|TRBJ1-2|-
TGTGCCATCAGGATTCCCCCGCGGGAGGGGGAAAATGGCTACACCTTC
CAIRIPPREGENGYTF
>TRBV11-1|TRBJ1-2|-
TGTGCCAGCACCGGAGGATACAGCTATGGCTACACCTTC
CASTGGYSYGYTF
>TRBV29-1|TRBJ2-7|-
TGCAGCGTTGCTCCACAGGGAACAACCTACGAGCAGTACTTC
CSVAPQGTTYEQYF
>TRBV5-4|TRBJ1-1|-
TGTGCCAGCAGCTTGCCGAGAACTGAAGCTTTCTTT
CASSLPRTEAFF
>TRBV7-9|TRBJ2-1|TRBD2
TGTGCCAGCAGCCGCCTAGCGGGAGTAAGTGAGCAGTTCTTC
CASSRLAGVSEQFF
>TRBV18|TRBJ2-3|TRBD2
TGTGCCAGCTCCACCGCGACTAGCGGGAGGAAAGTGGCGCAGTATTTT
CASSTATSGRKVAQYF
>TRBV19|TRBJ2-7|-
TGTGCCAGTAGTATAGGGGTCGGACAGCTCTACGAGCAGTACTTC
CASSIGVGQLYEQYF
>TRBV6-5|TRBJ1-1|TRBD1
TGTGCCAGCAGGCTACAGGGGGCGGTAGGTGAAGCTTTCTTT
CASRLQGAVGEAFF
>TRBV18|TRBJ2-7|-
TGTGCCAGCTCACGGAGCCAGGGGATCTCCTACGAGCAGTACTTC
CASSRSQGISYEQYF
>TRBV4-3|TRBJ2-7|-
TGCGCCAGCAGCCAAGAGTATGGAGCGGAGAGCTACGAGCAGTACTTC
CASSQEYGAESYEQYF
>TRBV10-3|TRBJ1-1|TRBD1
TGTGCCATCAGATCGACAGGGTATCCGAACACTGAAGCTTTCTTT
CAIRSTGYPNTEAFF
>TRBV7-9|TRBJ2-2|-
TGTGCCAGCAGCTTTGCAGGGAAGGGCACCGGGGAGCTGTTTTTT
CASSFAGKGTGELFF
>TRBV6-5|TRBJ1-2|-
TGTGCCAGCAGTTACTCGCACAGGGCAAGGGACTATGGCTACACCTTC
CASSYSHRARDYGYTF
>TRBV18|TRBJ2-1|TRBD1
TGTGCCAGCTCCCCGGACAGGGGGCAGTTCTTC
CASSPDRGQFF
>TRBV29-1|TRBJ2-5|TRBD1
TGCAGCGTTCACAGGGGGCTGGGTGGAGAGACCCAGTACTTC
CSVHRGLGGETQYF
>TRBV11-2|TRBJ2-3|-
TGTGCCAGCAGCTTAGAATGGGGGCATACGCAGTATTTT
CASSLEWGHTQYF
>TRBV10-3|TRBJ2-7|TRBD1
TGTGCCATCAAGGGACAGACCTCCTACGAGCAGTACTTC
CAIKGQTSYEQYF
>TRBV6-1|TRBJ1-5|-
TGTGCCAGCAGTGCCGCACAGGGATATCAGCCCCAGCATTTT
CASSAAQGYQPQHF